A single sample gave rise to the 27 T cell receptor beta chains below, sequenced in a study of blood T cells in healthy people across ages. A J-beta primer mix and a sample-barcoded 5' primer were used in a second PCR of about 7 to 12 cycles. TCRdb reanalysed the 5' RACE reads using MiXCR and keeps one entry per CDR3 protein. The sample includes hundreds of thousands of distinct CDR3 sequences, 45% to 55% seen only once; the top ten take about 22%. What was sequenced was blood. The receptors shown here come from a man older than 75 in good health.

A few counts support this clonotype. The V gene is TRBV20-1, the J gene TRBJ2-3; D gene uncertain. V lost 0 bases and J lost 2, with 6 bases in between. Germline V CDR1 and CDR2: DFQATT, SNEGSKA (reference sequence). The CDR3 contains 13 residues. CDR3 protein: CSARDHLTDTQYF. The CDR3 bases are TGCAGTGCTAGAGATCACCTCACAGATACGCAGTATTTT.

The table lists this clonotype with a few counts. This sequence joins TRBV20-1 and TRBJ2-4; TRBD1 matches 8 bases. The last part of the DNA fits TRBJ2-7 better; the J call may be wrong. CDR1 DFQATT and CDR2 SNEGSKA come from the germline V gene (reference sequence). There are 13 residues in the CDR3. CDR3 coding DNA: TGCAGTGCGGGAGGACAGGGTAACTACGAGCAGTACTTC. Protein sequence: CSAGGQGNYEQYF.

This chain joins TRBV7-3 and TRBJ2-1; 13 bases line up with TRBD2. From germline, CDR1 is SGHTA and CDR2 FQGTGA. V lost 3 bases to trimming and J lost 12 bases; unmatched junction nucleotides: 2. The CDR3 contains 13 residues. CDR3 loop: CASSFGLAGAQFF. Written as DNA, the CDR3 is TGTGCCAGCAGCTTTGGACTAGCGGGAGCGCAGTTCTTC.

The chain employs TRBV4-1 and TRBJ2-7; no clear D. Trimming left V 2 bases short and J 0 bases short, with 8 bases between. From germline, CDR1 is MGHRA and CDR2 YSYEKL. This CDR3 contains 14 residues. The CDR3 protein is CASSQLQSSYEQYF. The CDR3 nucleotides read TGCGCCAGCAGCCAACTACAGAGCTCCTACGAGCAGTACTTC.

The chain links TRBV29-1 to TRBJ2-7; TRBD1 matches 7 bases. CDR3 length equals 13 residues. V was pared by 7 bases and J by 0 bases, with 6 bases of the junction left unmatched. Germline CDR1 SQVTM, CDR2 ANQGSEA. In nucleotides, the CDR3 is TGCAGCGCAACAGGGACAGACTCCTACGAGCAGTACTTC. Encoded protein: CSATGTDSYEQYF.

The genes are TRBV12-3 or TRBV12-4 and TRBJ1-5, with TRBD1 identical over 9 bases. The CDR3 contains 18 residues. With 6 bases clipped from V and 0 bases from J, the junction kept 12 bases outside the gene matches. The CDR3 protein is CASSRDRAGSYSNQPQHF. The DNA for the CDR3 is TGTGCCAGCAGCCGGGACAGGGCTGGGAGTTATAGCAATCAGCCCCAGCATTTT.

The chain has TRBV6-1 and TRBJ2-6; the D is unclear. The V gene lost 7 bases and the J gene lost 4 bases, with 11 bases spanning the gap. Germline V CDR1 and CDR2: MNHNS, SASEGT. This CDR3 has 14 residues. CDR3 DNA: TGTGCCAGCATCCCCAATCTCGGGGCCAACGTCCTGACTTTC. Protein product: CASIPNLGANVLTF.

This clonotype was counted only a few times. This rearrangement joins TRBV20-1 to TRBJ2-1; 10 nucleotides agree with TRBD1. The CDR3 loop spans 14 amino acids. J gave up 6 bases and V 3 bases, and 5 bases lay outside the gene matches. CDR1 DFQATT and CDR2 SNEGSKA come from the germline V gene (reference sequence). The CDR3 DNA sequence: TGCAGTGCTAGGGGGGACAGGGGACTCAATGAGCAGTTCTTC. Its protein product is CSARGDRGLNEQFF.

V gene TRBV6-6 combines with J gene TRBJ2-1, with TRBD2 identical over 7 bases. Germline-derived CDR1 and CDR2 are MNHNY and SVGAGI (reference sequence). CDR3 length: 14 amino acids. Trimming at V came to 4 bases and at J to 11 bases, leaving 11 bases not matched to a gene. CDR3 amino acids: CASSSGGRINKQFF. CDR3 DNA sequence: TGTGCCAGCAGTTCCGGCGGGAGAATAAATAAGCAGTTCTTC.

As to this clonotype: A much larger clone differs by one base, so this may be a read error. This chain connects TRBV6-6 to TRBJ2-5, with D possibly TRBD1 on 5 matching bases. The germline CDR1 and CDR2 sequences are MNHNY and SVGAGI (reference sequence). The CDR3 contains 14 residues. V shed 5 bases and J shed 11 bases, with 21 bases lying between them. CDR3 protein: CASSQRQSLGEQYF. The DNA for the CDR3 is TGTGCCAGCAGTCAAAGACAGTCCCTCGGTGAGCAGTACTTC.

This clonotype was counted between two and nine times. One end of the junction fails to match germline, which may point to a read error. This chain connects TRBV7-2 to TRBJ2-7, with 14 bases that match TRBD2. Germline V gene sequence: CDR1 SGHTA, CDR2 FQGNSA. The CDR3 covers 15 residues. CDR3 protein: CASRLGLAGGDEQYF. CDR3 DNA sequence: TGTGCCAGCAGATTAGGACTAGCGGGAGGTGACGAGCAGTACTTC.

The table lists this clonotype with many counts. The rearrangement joins TRBV6-5 to TRBJ2-1; D is unclear. The CDR3 extends over 12 amino acids. The germline V gene encodes CDR1 MNHEY and CDR2 SVGAGI. Deletions cut 6 bases from V and 7 bases from J, with 10 bases between. The CDR3: CASSSPKNEQFF. As DNA, the CDR3 is TGTGCCAGCAGCTCCCCGAAAAATGAGCAGTTCTTC.

The rearrangement links TRBV4-3 to TRBJ1-3, with D perhaps TRBD1 (6 bases). Looked up from germline, CDR1 is LGHNA and CDR2 is YSLEER. This CDR3 region has 18 residues. V was cut by 4 bases and J by 2 bases, with 21 bases left in between. The CDR3 DNA reads as TGCGCCAGCAGCCTCGGGTGGACAGCGGGGAATGCTGGAAACACCATATATTTT. Protein: CASSLGWTAGNAGNTIYF.

In the case of this clonotype: An end of the junction differs from the germline gene, which may be a read error. The chain couples TRBV12-3 or TRBV12-4 to TRBJ2-1; 11 positions agree with TRBD2. There are 14 residues in the CDR3. The chain's CDR3 is CASSLAGGGDEQFF. The CDR3 DNA is TGTGCCAGCAGTCTAGCGGGAGGAGGCGATGAGCAGTTCTTC.

A note on this clonotype: The junction and the germline gene differ at one end; a read error may be behind it. This sequence joins TRBV12-3 or TRBV12-4 and TRBJ2-7; the match to TRBD1 covers 10 bases. This CDR3 spans 13 amino acids. In DNA form, the CDR3 reads TGTGCCAGCACCAAGGGACAGGGGTACGGGCAGTACTTC. This sequence encodes CASTKGQGYGQYF.

This clonotype came up many times. V gene TRBV12-3 or TRBV12-4 combines with J gene TRBJ1-1; D possibly corresponds to TRBD1 (6 bases). This CDR3 spans 14 amino acids. V was pared by 6 bases and J by 0 bases, with 11 bases between. The CDR3 nucleotides read TGTGCCAGCAGCCTGGGGGCGGTGAACACTGAAGCTTTCTTT. Its translation: CASSLGAVNTEAFF.

This clonotype was found a few times. The chain couples TRBV6-6 to TRBJ2-7; 7 bases match TRBD1. Germline CDR1 is MNHNY and CDR2 is SVGAGI (reference sequence). The CDR3 has 14 amino acids. The V segment lost 7 bases and the J segment 2 bases; nucleotides outside the gene matches: 8. CDR3 bases: TGTGCCAGCACCAGGGGGTCCCCCACCTACGAGCAGTACTTC. It codes for CASTRGSPTYEQYF.

This chain links TRBV20-1 with TRBJ2-1; 8 positions agree with TRBD2. This CDR3 is 14 amino acids long. The V and J ends lost 5 bases and 7 bases, in that order; junction bases with no gene match: 10. CDR1 is DFQATT, CDR2 SNEGSKA, per germline (reference sequence). The CDR3: CSAGRRLATNEQFF. CDR3 coding DNA: TGCAGTGCTGGACGGAGACTAGCGACGAATGAGCAGTTCTTC.

This sequence joins TRBV20-1 and TRBJ2-3, with a possible D match to TRBD1 (6 bases). The CDR3 loop spans 15 amino acids. The V and J ends lost 2 bases and 6 bases respectively, with 18 bases between them. Per the germline V gene, CDR1 is DFQATT and CDR2 is SNEGSKA (reference sequence). The CDR3 nucleotides read TGCAGTGCTAGACCCTTACAGGGAAGCGCGGATACGCAGTATTTT. Translation: CSARPLQGSADTQYF.

The rearrangement links TRBV5-5 to TRBJ2-5, with no clear D. The germline V gene has CDR1 SGHKS and CDR2 YYEKEE (reference sequence). V dropped 0 bases and J dropped 4 bases, with 10 bases sitting between them. This CDR3 has 14 residues. CDR3: CASSLVIAGETQYF. CDR3 sequence (DNA): TGTGCCAGCAGCTTGGTTATAGCAGGAGAGACCCAGTACTTC.

A few counts support this clonotype. The chain joins TRBV7-2 to TRBJ2-3, with 7 bases that match TRBD2. Germline assignment: CDR1 SGHTA and CDR2 FQGNSA. Trimming cost V 7 bases and J 6 bases; bases outside gene matches: 7. CDR3 length equals 13 residues. CDR3 DNA: TGTGCCAGCAACCGGGACTATGGGGATACGCAGTATTTT. This gives the protein CASNRDYGDTQYF.

This clonotype showed up just a few times. Here the CDR3 DNA reads TGTGCCAGCAAAGGTAAACGGTGGGGCGAGCAGTACTTC. Amino acids: CASKGKRWGEQYF. This chain links TRBV27 with TRBJ2-7; D is unresolved. V was pared by 7 bases and J by 6 bases, with 16 bases between. The CDR3 has 13 amino acids. Per the germline V gene, CDR1 is MNHEY and CDR2 is SMNVEV (reference sequence).

V gene TRBV24-1 combines with J gene TRBJ2-7; TRBD1 matches at 8 bases. After removal of 9 bases from V and 7 bases from J, the junction contained 10 bases not matched to a gene. The germline V gene encodes CDR1 KGHDR and CDR2 SFDVKD. The CDR3 is 13 residues long. This chain's CDR3 is CATGTGDYNEQYF. The CDR3 DNA is TGTGCCACCGGGACAGGCGACTACAATGAGCAGTACTTC.

As DNA, the CDR3 is TGTGCCAGCAGTGCCGGGACAGTGTATGGCTACACCTTC. Its protein product is CASSAGTVYGYTF. The chain joins TRBV12-3 or TRBV12-4 to TRBJ1-2, with 7 bases aligning to TRBD1. With V trimmed by 5 bases and J by 5 bases, 5 bases remained unmatched. The CDR3 is 13 amino acids.

The V call is TRBV9, the J call TRBJ1-6, with D uncertain. Germline CDR1 reads SGDLS; CDR2 reads YYNGEE. This CDR3 is built from 16 residues. The V end was cut by 4 bases, the J end by 0 bases, with 11 bases between. As DNA, the CDR3 is TGTGCCAGCAGCCTCCAGGAGAGCTCCTATAATTCACCCCTCCACTTT. This encodes CASSLQESSYNSPLHF.

This sequence joins TRBV6-2 or TRBV6-3 and TRBJ1-2; 8 bases are shared with TRBD1. CDR1 and CDR2 (germline): MNHEY, SVGEGT. Trimming cost V 8 bases and J 4 bases; bases outside gene matches: 6. This CDR3 is built from 13 residues. In DNA form, the CDR3 reads TGTGCCAGCGCGACAGGGGCTATCTATGGCTACACCTTC. The encoded protein is CASATGAIYGYTF.

V gene TRBV7-2 combines with J gene TRBJ1-6; the D is unclear. Per the germline V gene, CDR1 is SGHTA and CDR2 is FQGNSA. The CDR3 runs 14 residues. V was clipped by 5 bases and J by 8 bases, with 13 bases between them. DNA of the CDR3: TGTGCCAGCAGCCCCCAGCGAACGGATTCACCCCTCCACTTT. This encodes CASSPQRTDSPLHF.